This entry concerns a single T cell receptor beta chain. The target antigen is unknown. This specimen comes from a study of CD8 T cells in Susac syndrome. The wider study: Clinical remission applied to under ten sequenced Susac syndrome patients, and about 6 had active disease. Susac syndrome patients were untreated, on corticosteroids with some adding intravenous immunoglobulin, or on intravenous immunoglobulin only. Regarding the study as a whole: TEMRA cells and active patients showed peak Susac CD8+ clonal expansion. The number of Susac-specific public clones found was more than 15 in total CD8+ repertoires and about five in CD8+ TEMRA repertoires.

Looked up from germline, CDR1 is MNHEY and CDR2 is SVGAGI. Trimming removed 2 bases from V and 4 bases from J; junction bases left unmatched: 1. The CDR3 contains 13 residues. The RNA input was about 0.45 to 1 ug, and it was reverse transcribed with random hexamers. TCRdb used MiXCR to reprocess the immunoSEQ multiplex PCR reads, holding one entry per CDR3 protein. In the table there are approximately 190,000 distinct CDR3 sequences, around 95% of which are singletons. This chain uses TRBV6-5 with TRBJ1-2; 7 bases are a match to TRBD1. The origin of this receptor is a human donor with Susac syndrome. Input material: CD8+ T cells from PBMCs. The CDR3 spells CASSYPGGYGYTF. The CDR3 nucleotides read TGTGCCAGCAGTTACCCAGGGGGCTATGGCTACACCTTC.